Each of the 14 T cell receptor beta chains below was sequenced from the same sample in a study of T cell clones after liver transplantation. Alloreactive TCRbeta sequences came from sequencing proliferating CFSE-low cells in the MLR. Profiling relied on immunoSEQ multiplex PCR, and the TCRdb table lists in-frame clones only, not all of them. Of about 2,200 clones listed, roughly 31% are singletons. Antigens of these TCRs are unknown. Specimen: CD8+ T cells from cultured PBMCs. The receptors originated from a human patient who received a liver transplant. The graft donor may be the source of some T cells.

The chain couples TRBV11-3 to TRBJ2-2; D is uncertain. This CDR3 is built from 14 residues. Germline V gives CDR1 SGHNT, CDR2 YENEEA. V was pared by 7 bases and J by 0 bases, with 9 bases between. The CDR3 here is CASTMDPNTGELFF. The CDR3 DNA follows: TGTGCCAGCACCATGGACCCGAACACCGGGGAGCTGTTTTTT. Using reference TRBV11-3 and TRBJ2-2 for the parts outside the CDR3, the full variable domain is EAGVVQSPRYKIIEKKQPVAFWCNPISGHNTLYWYLQNLGQGPELLIRYENEEAVDDSQLPKDRFSAERLKGVDSTLKIQPAELGDSAVYLCASTMDPNTGELFFGEGSRLTVL.

The DNA of the CDR3 is TGTGCCAGCAGTTTTTCCTCATACGAAAAACTGTTTTTT. This translates into CASSFSSYEKLFF. This chain uses TRBV27 with TRBJ1-4; D is ambiguous. Germline CDR1 reads MNHEY; CDR2 reads SMNVEV (reference sequence). This CDR3 is 13 amino acids long. V lost 3 bases and J lost 8, with 10 bases in between.

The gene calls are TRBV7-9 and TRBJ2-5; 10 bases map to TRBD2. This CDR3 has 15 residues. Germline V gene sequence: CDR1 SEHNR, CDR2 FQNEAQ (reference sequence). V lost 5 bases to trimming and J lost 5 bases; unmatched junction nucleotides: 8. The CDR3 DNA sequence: TGTGCCAGCAGCGACCTAGCGGGAGAGGTGGAGACCCAGTACTTC. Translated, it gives CASSDLAGEVETQYF.

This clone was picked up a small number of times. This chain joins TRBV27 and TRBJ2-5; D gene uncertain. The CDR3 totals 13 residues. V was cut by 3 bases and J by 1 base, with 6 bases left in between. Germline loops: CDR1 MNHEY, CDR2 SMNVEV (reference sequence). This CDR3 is CASSFLSQETQYF. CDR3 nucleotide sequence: TGTGCCAGCAGTTTTCTCTCCCAAGAGACCCAGTACTTC.

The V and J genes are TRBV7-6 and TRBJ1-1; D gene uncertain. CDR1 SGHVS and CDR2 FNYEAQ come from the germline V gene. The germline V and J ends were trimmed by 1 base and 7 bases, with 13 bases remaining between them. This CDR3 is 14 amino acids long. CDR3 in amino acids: CASSLVEAEDEAFF. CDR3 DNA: TGTGCCAGCAGCTTAGTAGAGGCCGAGGATGAAGCTTTCTTT.

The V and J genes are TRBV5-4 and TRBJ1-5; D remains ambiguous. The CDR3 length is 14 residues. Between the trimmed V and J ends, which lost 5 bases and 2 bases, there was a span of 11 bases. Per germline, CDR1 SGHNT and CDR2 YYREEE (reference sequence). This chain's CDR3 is CASRTWGGNQPQHF. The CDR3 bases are TGTGCCAGCAGGACCTGGGGAGGCAATCAGCCCCAGCATTTT.

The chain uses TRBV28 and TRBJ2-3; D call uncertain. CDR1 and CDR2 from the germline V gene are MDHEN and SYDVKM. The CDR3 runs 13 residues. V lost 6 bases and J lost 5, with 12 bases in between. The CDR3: CASSLDNGDTQYF. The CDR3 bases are TGTGCCAGCAGCTTAGACAACGGAGATACGCAGTATTTT. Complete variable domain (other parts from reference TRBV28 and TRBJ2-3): DVKVTQSSRYLVKRTGEKVFLECVQDMDHENMFWYRQDPGLGLRLIYFSYDVKMKEKGDIPEGYSVSREKKERFSLILESASTNQTSMYLCASSLDNGDTQYFGPGTRLTVL.

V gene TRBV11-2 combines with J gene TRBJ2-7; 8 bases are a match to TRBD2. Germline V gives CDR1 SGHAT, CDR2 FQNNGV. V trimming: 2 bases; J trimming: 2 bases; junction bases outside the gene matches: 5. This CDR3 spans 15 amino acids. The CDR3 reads CASSLSWTSTYEQYF. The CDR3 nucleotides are TGTGCCAGCAGCTTATCCTGGACTAGCACCTACGAGCAGTACTTC.

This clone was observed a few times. The CDR3 region is CASSLKEGTNTEAFF. CDR3 in DNA: TGCGCCAGCAGCTTGAAGGAGGGGACGAACACTGAAGCTTTCTTT. The V gene is TRBV5-1, the J gene TRBJ1-1; D is perhaps TRBD1 (5 bases). The length of the CDR3 is 15 residues. CDR1 SGHRS and CDR2 YFSETQ come from the germline V gene. The V and J ends lost 1 base and 1 base respectively, with 11 bases between them. Drawing the rest from reference TRBV5-1 and TRBJ1-1, the complete variable domain is KAGVTQTPRYLIKTRGQQVTLSCSPISGHRSVSWYQQTPGQGLQFLFEYFSETQRNKGNFPGRFSGRQFSNSRSEMNVSTLELGDSALYLCASSLKEGTNTEAFFGQGTRLTVV.

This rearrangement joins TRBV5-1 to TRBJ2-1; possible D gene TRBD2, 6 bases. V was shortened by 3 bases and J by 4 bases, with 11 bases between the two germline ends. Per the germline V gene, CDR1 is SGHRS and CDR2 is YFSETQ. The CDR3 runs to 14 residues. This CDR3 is CASSSGGTYNEQFF. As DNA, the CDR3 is TGCGCCAGCAGCTCTGGCGGGACTTACAATGAGCAGTTCTTC.

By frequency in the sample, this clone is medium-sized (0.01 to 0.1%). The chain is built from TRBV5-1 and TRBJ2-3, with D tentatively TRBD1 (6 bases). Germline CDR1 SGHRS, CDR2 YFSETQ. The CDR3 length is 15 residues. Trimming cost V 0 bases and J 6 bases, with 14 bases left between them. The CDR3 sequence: CASSLDGQYTDTQYF. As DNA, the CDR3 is TGCGCCAGCAGCTTGGATGGACAGTATACGGATACGCAGTATTTT.

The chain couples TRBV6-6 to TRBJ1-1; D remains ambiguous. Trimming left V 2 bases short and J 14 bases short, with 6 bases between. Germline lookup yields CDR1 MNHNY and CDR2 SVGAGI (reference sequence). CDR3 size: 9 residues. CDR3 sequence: CASSYPVFF. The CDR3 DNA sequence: TGTGCCAGCAGTTACCCAGTGTTCTTT.

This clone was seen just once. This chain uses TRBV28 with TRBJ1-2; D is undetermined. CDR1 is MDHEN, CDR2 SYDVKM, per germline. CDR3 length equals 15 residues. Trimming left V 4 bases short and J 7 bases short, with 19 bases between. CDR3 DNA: TGTGCCAGCAGTTCCCCTCGAGGATCTGAGATTGGCTACACCTTC. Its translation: CASSSPRGSEIGYTF.

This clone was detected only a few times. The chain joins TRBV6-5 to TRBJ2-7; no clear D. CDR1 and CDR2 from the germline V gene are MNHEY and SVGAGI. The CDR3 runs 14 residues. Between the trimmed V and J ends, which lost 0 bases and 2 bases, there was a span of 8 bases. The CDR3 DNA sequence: TGTGCCAGCAGTTACTCGTGGGGTCCCTACGAGCAGTACTTC. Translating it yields CASSYSWGPYEQYF.